Below, 24 T cell receptor beta chains from the same sample are listed, as sequenced in a study of T-cell memory formation after mild COVID-19 (dated by TCRdb to the early 2020s). The library was made by 5' RACE. The sequencer was an Illumina NovaSeq 6000. TCRdb redid the processing of the public reads, applying fastp at Q25 and MiXCR, and retained in-frame beta chains. CDR3 protein duplicates are merged, each entry listing the most common genes and DNA. This sample lists around 370,000 distinct CDR3 sequences; about 21% were detected once. Of the sample, around an eighth is held by the ten largest clones. The sample comprised PBMCs or a T cell subset sorted from them (not recorded which). These TCRs come from an adult woman who had mild COVID-19 (a few samples of this study predate the infection). The sample titles of this study are shuffled in the database, so cell type and time point are left out; the donor was told from shared clones.

The table lists this clonotype with many counts. The chain carries TRBV5-1 and TRBJ2-1; 7 positions agree with TRBD1. Trimming at V came to 3 bases and at J to 5 bases, leaving 11 bases not matched to a gene. Germline CDR1 is SGHRS and CDR2 is YFSETQ. The CDR3 loop spans 16 amino acids. As DNA, the CDR3 is TGCGCCAGCAGCTCCAAACCTGGACAGGTCAACAATGAGCAGTTCTTC. Residues: CASSSKPGQVNNEQFF.

This clonotype has a handful of counts. This chain uses TRBV10-3 with TRBJ1-5; 7 positions agree with TRBD1. V trimming: 6 bases; J trimming: 4 bases; junction bases outside the gene matches: 9. The CDR3 sequence is 15 residues long. The germline V gene has CDR1 ENHRY and CDR2 SYGVKD. The CDR3 sequence is CAIRSDRNFNQPQHF. Written as DNA, the CDR3 is TGTGCCATCAGATCGGACAGGAACTTTAATCAGCCCCAGCATTTT.

The J gene is TRBJ1-1, the V gene TRBV6-4; no firm D call. Germline V gene lookup returns CDR1 MRHNA and CDR2 SNTAGT. This CDR3 contains 18 residues. V lost 2 bases, J lost 1 base, and 20 bases lay in between. CDR3 region: CASSDQVWGLRQNTEAFF. The DNA for the CDR3 is TGTGCCAGCAGTGACCAGGTGTGGGGATTGAGGCAGAACACTGAAGCTTTCTTT.

This chain joins TRBV6-6 and TRBJ2-1, with 10 positions matching TRBD1. The V and J ends lost 7 bases and 7 bases, in that order; junction bases with no gene match: 7. The CDR3 loop spans 14 amino acids. Germline V gene sequence: CDR1 MNHNY, CDR2 SVGAGI (reference sequence). In nucleotides, the CDR3 is TGTGCCAGCAACCGACAGGGGGCGGGGAATGAGCAGTTCTTC. This codes for CASNRQGAGNEQFF.

This chain's CDR3 is CSVEPTGVGEQYF. The CDR3 region has the DNA TGCAGCGTTGAACCTACAGGGGTAGGCGAGCAGTACTTC. The chain combines TRBV29-1 with TRBJ2-7; 7 bases agree with TRBD1. The CDR3 runs 13 residues. Germline V gene data show CDR1 as SQVTM and CDR2 as ANQGSEA. Losses at the gene ends were 2 bases for V and 6 bases for J; bases not matched to a gene: 7.

This clonotype has only a few counts. The chain recombines TRBV6-6 with TRBJ1-1; a weak D match, TRBD1 (6 bases). The CDR3 is 15 residues long. Per the germline V gene, CDR1 is MNHNY and CDR2 is SVGAGI (reference sequence). Trimming cost V 5 bases and J 4 bases, with 17 bases left between them. CDR3 coding DNA: TGTGCCAGCAGTCACGTACAGGGTATCGTCACTGAAGCTTTCTTT. Protein: CASSHVQGIVTEAFF.

The chain employs TRBV20-1 and TRBJ2-1, with a weak D call TRBD2 (6 bases). This CDR3 region has 14 residues. Germline CDR1 is DFQATT and CDR2 is SNEGSKA (reference sequence). The ends were cut back, 6 bases at V and 1 base at J, with 13 bases in the middle. CDR3: CSAGTALSYNEQFF. The CDR3 DNA reads as TGCAGTGCCGGGACTGCGCTTTCCTACAATGAGCAGTTCTTC.

The chain couples TRBV7-2 to TRBJ1-1; D not certain. Trimming removed 8 bases at V and 0 bases at J, with 10 bases between. CDR3 length equals 13 residues. Germline CDR1 and CDR2: SGHTA and FQGNSA. The CDR3 reads CASGDYMNTEAFF. In DNA form, the CDR3 reads TGTGCCAGCGGCGACTACATGAACACTGAAGCTTTCTTT.

This clonotype has more than one count but fewer than ten. V gene TRBV28 combines with J gene TRBJ2-2; D not certain. The V and J ends lost 7 bases and 6 bases respectively, with 6 bases between them. From germline, CDR1 is MDHEN and CDR2 SYDVKM. The CDR3 consists of 11 residues. CDR3 in DNA: TGTGCCAGCACCTACGCCGGGGAGCTGTTTTTT. Amino acid sequence: CASTYAGELFF.

The chain has TRBV5-1 and TRBJ2-4; no clear D. V lost 0 bases, J lost 1 base, and 11 bases lay in between. The CDR3 runs 16 residues. Germline lookup yields CDR1 SGHRS and CDR2 YFSETQ. As DNA, the CDR3 is TGCGCCAGCAGCTTGGAGCCTCTCATCGCCAAAAACATTCAGTACTTC. This encodes CASSLEPLIAKNIQYF.

The chain couples TRBV7-9 to TRBJ2-7; the match to TRBD1 covers 7 bases. With V trimmed by 2 bases and J by 6 bases, 4 bases remained unmatched. This CDR3 comprises 13 residues. Germline values: CDR1 SEHNR, CDR2 FQNEAQ (reference sequence). In DNA form, the CDR3 reads TGTGCCAGCAGCTTACCGACAGGGCTCGAGCAGTACTTC. It specifies CASSLPTGLEQYF.

This clonotype was observed a single time. The chain joins TRBV5-6 to TRBJ2-4, with 16 bases lining up with TRBD2. Per germline, CDR1 SGHDT and CDR2 YYEEEE. The CDR3 totals 16 residues. V dropped 4 bases and J dropped 8; count of bases not matched to a gene: 6. The CDR3 nucleotides are TGTGCCAGCAGCCCGGGACTAGCGGGGGGGCTCTACATTCAGTACTTC. As protein: CASSPGLAGGLYIQYF. Together with reference TRBV5-6 and TRBJ2-4, the CDR3 gives the full variable domain: DAGVTQSPTHLIKTRGQQVTLRCSPKSGHDTVSWYQQALGQGPQFIFQYYEEEERQRGNFPDRFSGHQFPNYSSELNVNALLLGDSALYLCASSPGLAGGLYIQYFGAGTRLSVL.

Only a few counts were recorded for this clonotype. The V and J genes are TRBV20-1 and TRBJ1-5, with a tentative D call TRBD1 (5 bases). V was clipped by 0 bases and J by 0 bases, with 9 bases between them. Germline CDR1 and CDR2: DFQATT and SNEGSKA (reference sequence). This CDR3 spans 15 amino acids. In DNA form, the CDR3 reads TGCAGTGCTAGAGAGGCAGGGTATAGCAATCAGCCCCAGCATTTT. Protein product: CSAREAGYSNQPQHF.

This clonotype has more than one count but fewer than ten. This chain links TRBV7-8 with TRBJ2-1; D is unclear. Per the germline V gene, CDR1 is SGHVS and CDR2 is FQNEAQ. The CDR3 is 14 amino acids. Trimming removed 1 base from V and 5 bases from J, with 9 bases in between. The CDR3 reads CASSLVFGHNEQFF. The DNA for the CDR3 is TGTGCCAGCAGCTTAGTGTTCGGACACAATGAGCAGTTCTTC.

V gene TRBV5-1 combines with J gene TRBJ2-5, with D perhaps TRBD1 or TRBD2 (5 bases each). The CDR3 is 15 residues long. The V gene's germline CDR1 is SGHRS and CDR2 YFSETQ. V was trimmed by 4 bases and J by 5 bases, leaving 18 bases between them. This chain's CDR3 is CASSGDGAEGETQYF. The CDR3 nucleotides read TGCGCCAGCAGCGGTGACGGGGCAGAAGGGGAGACCCAGTACTTC.

This clonotype was counted only a few times. The chain combines TRBV7-2 with TRBJ1-2; no reliable D call. The CDR3 has 15 amino acids. V was cut by 4 bases and J by 8 bases, with 20 bases left in between. In germline, CDR1 is SGHTA, CDR2 FQGNSA. The CDR3 loop reads CASSSRAGLPMGYTF. CDR3 coding DNA: TGTGCCAGCAGCTCACGAGCCGGCCTCCCCATGGGCTACACCTTC. The full variable domain, rest sourced from reference TRBV7-2 and TRBJ1-2, is GAGVSQSPSNKVTEKGKDVELRCDPISGHTALYWYRQSLGQGLEFLIYFQGNSAPDKSGLPSDRFSAERTGGSVSTLTIQRTQQEDSAVYLCASSSRAGLPMGYTFGSGTRLTVV.

This clonotype was counted many times. The chain carries TRBV21-1 and TRBJ2-5; TRBD1 was called by the table and not checked on the DNA. TRBV21-1 is marked as a pseudogene. The CDR3 sequence is 17 residues long. The CDR3 DNA is TGTGCCAGCAGCGTCCCCCAGCAGGGGGCGGAACAAGAGACCCAGTACTTC. It encodes CASSVPQQGAEQETQYF.

There are a few counts of this clonotype. The chain carries TRBV20-1 and TRBJ2-7; D is possibly TRBD2 (7 bases). The CDR3 length is 14 residues. Germline loops: CDR1 DFQATT, CDR2 SNEGSKA (reference sequence). CDR3 bases: TGCAGGGTAGTTGGGGGGGCCTTAAGTTACGAGCAGTACTTC. It specifies CRVVGGALSYEQYF.

The genes are TRBV6-2 or TRBV6-3 and TRBJ1-1, with 8 bases identical to TRBD1. Germline CDR1 reads MNHEY; CDR2 reads SVGEGT. The CDR3 has 14 amino acids. Trimming cost V 6 bases and J 0 bases; bases outside gene matches: 3. Here the CDR3 reads CASRGQGLNTEAFF. The CDR3 region has the DNA TGTGCCAGCAGAGGACAGGGTCTGAACACTGAAGCTTTCTTT.

This clonotype was counted between two and nine times. V usage is TRBV7-9 and J usage is TRBJ2-1; 10 nucleotides line up with TRBD2. This CDR3 contains 15 residues. Germline V gene lookup returns CDR1 SEHNR and CDR2 FQNEAQ (reference sequence). After removal of 6 bases from V and 2 bases from J, the junction contained 4 bases not matched to a gene. The CDR3 bases are TGTGCCAGCAGTTCTAGCGGGAGACCCTACAATGAGCAGTTCTTC. This gives the protein CASSSSGRPYNEQFF.

The CDR3 coding sequence is TGTGCCTGCTGGACAGAGAGCTCCTACGAGCAGTACTTC. This encodes CACWTESSYEQYF. The genes are TRBV30 and TRBJ2-7; weak D call: TRBD1 (6 bases). Trimming removed 6 bases at V and 0 bases at J, with 12 bases between. Germline V gene sequence: CDR1 GTSNPN, CDR2 SVGIG (reference sequence). The CDR3 has 13 amino acids.

The chain links TRBV18 to TRBJ2-1; weak D call: TRBD2 (6 bases). V dropped 4 bases and J dropped 2 bases, with 24 bases sitting between them. Germline V gives CDR1 KGHSH, CDR2 LQKENI. The CDR3 totals 19 residues. The CDR3 spells CASSRPFEGGRRAYNEQFF. CDR3 DNA: TGTGCCAGCTCACGTCCCTTTGAGGGAGGTCGCCGGGCCTACAATGAGCAGTTCTTC.

This clonotype was seen only a few times. The chain is built from TRBV6-6 and TRBJ2-3; 13 nucleotides align to TRBD2. Germline lookup yields CDR1 MNHNY and CDR2 SVGAGI (reference sequence). This CDR3 contains 17 residues. Trimming took 2 bases from V and 8 from J; bases not matched to a gene: 10. The CDR3 sequence: CASSYQKGLAGSVTQYF. CDR3 bases: TGTGCCAGCAGTTACCAAAAGGGACTAGCGGGGTCGGTTACGCAGTATTTT.

The chain uses TRBV9 and TRBJ1-3, with 12 nucleotides matching TRBD1. The CDR3 loop spans 16 amino acids. J was trimmed by 4 bases and V by 0 bases; bases with no gene match: 2. Germline lookup yields CDR1 SGDLS and CDR2 YYNGEE. CDR3 sequence (DNA): TGTGCCAGCAGCGTAGAGGGACAGGGGGCCGGAAACACCATATATTTT. As protein: CASSVEGQGAGNTIYF.